The next 17 T cell receptor beta chains were all read from a single sample in a study of identical twins. One entry per CDR3 protein, called by TCRdb with MiXCR from the 5' RACE reads. The sample yields 550,000 to 700,000 distinct CDR3 sequences, roughly 9.9% seen once. These data also formed part of another study, on yellow fever vaccine responses in identical twins.

The sequencing sample was made of PBMCs. All receptors come from a woman between 18 and 29 years old in good health.

This clonotype came up a few times. The rearrangement joins TRBV11-1 to TRBJ2-7; 7 bases match TRBD2. With 0 bases clipped from V and 1 base from J, the junction kept 12 bases outside the gene matches. Germline V gene lookup returns CDR1 SGHAT and CDR2 FQDESV (reference sequence). This CDR3 contains 18 residues. CDR3 nucleotide sequence: TGTGCCAGCAGCTTAGCGTTTGGGCTAGCGGATAGATCCTACGAGCAGTACTTC. Translated: CASSLAFGLADRSYEQYF.

The J gene is TRBJ2-4, the V gene TRBV11-3; D is perhaps TRBD1 or TRBD2 (7 bases each). Trimming removed 4 bases from V and 1 base from J, with 14 bases in between. Germline CDR1 is SGHNT and CDR2 is YENEEA. The CDR3 covers 16 residues. The CDR3 bases are TGTGCCAGCAGCTCCTCCAGGGGGGGGGCCAAAAACATTCAGTACTTC. Protein sequence: CASSSSRGGAKNIQYF.

The table lists this clonotype with a few counts. The chain has TRBV10-3 and TRBJ2-7; D unresolved. CDR3 length: 14 residues. CDR1 is ENHRY and CDR2 is SYGVKD in the germline V gene. Trimming shortened V by 6 bases and J by 3 bases, and 15 bases separated the two germline ends. CDR3 coding DNA: TGTGCCATCAGATGGGCCTTGGCAGGCTACGAGCAGTACTTC. Encoded protein: CAIRWALAGYEQYF.

The V and J genes are TRBV10-3 and TRBJ2-5, with D perhaps TRBD1 (7 bases). The germline V gene encodes CDR1 ENHRY and CDR2 SYGVKD. The V end lost 6 bases, the J end lost 4 bases, and 18 bases lay between the germline ends. The CDR3 has 15 amino acids. CDR3: CAISQGGEGGETQYF. In DNA form, the CDR3 reads TGTGCCATCAGCCAAGGGGGCGAGGGGGGAGAGACCCAGTACTTC.

This clonotype was recorded at least ten times. The rearrangement joins TRBV10-3 to TRBJ2-3; D remains ambiguous. The CDR3 is 13 amino acids. V lost 4 bases and J lost 1, with 6 bases in between. In germline, CDR1 is ENHRY, CDR2 SYGVKD. CDR3 bases: TGTGCCATCAGTGCGGACGGCACAGATACGCAGTATTTT. Translated, it gives CAISADGTDTQYF.

This chain joins TRBV29-1 and TRBJ2-3, with TRBD2 matching 9 bases. The CDR3 sequence is 13 residues long. Losses at the gene ends were 6 bases for V and 2 bases for J; bases not matched to a gene: 3. Germline assignment: CDR1 SQVTM and CDR2 ANQGSEA. As DNA, the CDR3 is TGCAGCGTAGGACTAGCGTACACAGATACGCAGTATTTT. It codes for CSVGLAYTDTQYF.

The gene calls are TRBV7-2 and TRBJ2-5, with a possible D match to TRBD1 (5 bases). Germline values: CDR1 SGHTA, CDR2 FQGNSA. The V gene lost 5 bases and the J gene lost 4 bases, with 11 bases spanning the gap. The CDR3 consists of 13 residues. The CDR3 DNA follows: TGTGCCAGCAGCGGACATAGAGGAGAGACCCAGTACTTC. This translates into CASSGHRGETQYF. The variable domain in full, with the rest retrieved from reference TRBV7-2 and TRBJ2-5, is GAGVSQSPSNKVTEKGKDVELRCDPISGHTALYWYRQSLGQGLEFLIYFQGNSAPDKSGLPSDRFSAERTGGSVSTLTIQRTQQEDSAVYLCASSGHRGETQYFGPGTRLLVL.

This chain connects TRBV20-1 to TRBJ1-2, with 7 bases fitting TRBD1. CDR3 length equals 12 residues. Losses at the gene ends were 5 bases for V and 2 bases for J; bases not matched to a gene: 2. The germline V gene encodes CDR1 DFQATT and CDR2 SNEGSKA (reference sequence). CDR3 coding DNA: TGCAGTGCTTTCAGGGGGAACTATGGCTACACCTTC. This gives the protein CSAFRGNYGYTF.

The chain uses TRBV18 and TRBJ2-1, with a weak D call TRBD1 (5 bases). This CDR3 has 16 amino acids. Trimming stripped 0 bases from V and 0 bases from J, with 9 bases between. Germline V gene sequence: CDR1 KGHSH, CDR2 LQKENI. CDR3 amino acids: CASSPPQGGSYNEQFF. CDR3 nucleotide sequence: TGTGCCAGCTCACCACCGCAGGGTGGCTCCTACAATGAGCAGTTCTTC. Looking up the rest from reference TRBV18 and TRBJ2-1 gives the full variable domain: NAGVMQNPRHLVRRRGQEARLRCSPMKGHSHVYWYRQLPEEGLKFMVYLQKENIIDESGMPKERFSAEFPKEGPSILRIQQVVRGDSAAYFCASSPPQGGSYNEQFFGPGTRLTVL.

This clonotype was recorded at least ten times. The genes are TRBV12-3 or TRBV12-4 and TRBJ2-1; D might be TRBD1 (6 bases). The V and J ends lost 11 bases and 5 bases respectively, with 16 bases between them. The CDR3 is made up of 13 amino acids. The CDR3 loop reads CASRQASHNEQFF. CDR3 nucleotide sequence: TGTGCCTCCAGACAGGCCAGCCACAATGAGCAGTTCTTC.

The rearrangement joins TRBV14 to TRBJ2-7; TRBD2 agrees at 8 bases. Germline CDR1 and CDR2: SGHDN and FVKESK. Germline trimming cut 0 bases from V and 0 bases from J; bases unmatched to any gene: 10. This CDR3 comprises 18 residues. In DNA, the CDR3 is TGTGCCAGCAGCCAAGAACCCTATCAGCGGGAGACCTCCTACGAGCAGTACTTC. This gives the protein CASSQEPYQRETSYEQYF.

This clonotype was seen a handful of times. The rearrangement links TRBV10-3 to TRBJ2-1, with D tentatively TRBD2 (6 bases). V dropped 6 bases and J dropped 9 bases, with 21 bases sitting between them. The CDR3 is 15 residues long. Germline CDR1 is ENHRY and CDR2 is SYGVKD. The CDR3 sequence is CAISDGAGSFIEQFF. The CDR3 nucleotides are TGTGCCATCAGCGATGGGGCGGGATCGTTCATTGAGCAGTTCTTC.

This clonotype appeared a few times. The rearrangement joins TRBV29-1 to TRBJ2-7; D perhaps matches TRBD2 (6 bases). This CDR3 contains 16 residues. Germline CDR1 is SQVTM and CDR2 is ANQGSEA. The germline V and J ends were trimmed by 2 bases and 2 bases, with 19 bases remaining between them. The CDR3 sequence: CSVEFLTSFFTYEQYF. The CDR3 coding sequence is TGCAGCGTTGAATTTTTAACTAGCTTTTTTACCTACGAGCAGTACTTC.

The chain uses TRBV10-3 and TRBJ2-7, with D possibly being TRBD1 (5 bases). The CDR3 is made up of 14 amino acids. The germline V gene has CDR1 ENHRY and CDR2 SYGVKD. Trimming removed 3 bases at V and 2 bases at J, with 11 bases between. The CDR3 DNA follows: TGTGCCATCAGTGAAAACAGGAATCCCTACGAGCAGTACTTC. It codes for CAISENRNPYEQYF.

This clonotype was picked up a small number of times. The chain joins TRBV12-3 or TRBV12-4 to TRBJ2-6; 7 positions match TRBD1. V shed 6 bases and J 0 bases; nucleotides not matched to a gene: 14. The CDR3 contains 19 residues. CDR3 nucleotides: TGTGCCAGCAGCTCCGAGGCAGGGGGACCCCGCTCTGGGGCCAACGTCCTGACTTTC. Translated, it gives CASSSEAGGPRSGANVLTF.

This clonotype was observed a few times. The chain couples TRBV20-1 to TRBJ1-1; possibly TRBD1 for D (5 bases). Trimming shortened V by 5 bases and J by 1 base, and 8 bases separated the two germline ends. Germline loops: CDR1 DFQATT, CDR2 SNEGSKA (reference sequence). The CDR3 extends over 12 amino acids. CDR3 in DNA: TGCAGTGCTCTAACAGGGAACACTGAAGCTTTCTTT. Protein product: CSALTGNTEAFF.

This clonotype was recorded at least ten times. The chain couples TRBV12-3 or TRBV12-4 to TRBJ2-1; 8 bases are shared with TRBD2. The CDR3 runs to 14 residues. The junction had 9 bases not matched to a gene; V was cut back by 5 bases and J by 9 bases. The CDR3 sequence is CASSRDSGISEQFF. The CDR3 DNA reads as TGTGCCAGCAGTAGAGATAGCGGGATTTCTGAGCAGTTCTTC.